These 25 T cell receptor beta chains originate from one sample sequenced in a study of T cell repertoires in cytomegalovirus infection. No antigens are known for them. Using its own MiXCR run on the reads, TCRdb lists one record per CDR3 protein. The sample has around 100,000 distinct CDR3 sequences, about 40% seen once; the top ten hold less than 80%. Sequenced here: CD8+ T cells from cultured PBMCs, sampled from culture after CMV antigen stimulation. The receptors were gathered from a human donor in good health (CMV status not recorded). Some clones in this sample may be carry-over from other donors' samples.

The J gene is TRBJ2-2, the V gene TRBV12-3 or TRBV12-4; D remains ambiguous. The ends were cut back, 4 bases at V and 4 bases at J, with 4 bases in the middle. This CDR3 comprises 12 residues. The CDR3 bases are TGTGCCAGCAGTTATTCCACCGGGGAGCTGTTTTTT. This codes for CASSYSTGELFF.

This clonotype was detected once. The DNA of the CDR3 is TGTGCCAGCAGTTTAGGGCCATCGCGCCACTATGGCTACACCTTC. This sequence encodes CASSLGPSRHYGYTF. V usage is TRBV27 and J usage is TRBJ1-2; no clear D. This CDR3 comprises 15 residues. Germline CDR1 reads MNHEY; CDR2 reads SMNVEV (reference sequence). V was clipped by 2 bases and J by 3 bases, with 13 bases between them.

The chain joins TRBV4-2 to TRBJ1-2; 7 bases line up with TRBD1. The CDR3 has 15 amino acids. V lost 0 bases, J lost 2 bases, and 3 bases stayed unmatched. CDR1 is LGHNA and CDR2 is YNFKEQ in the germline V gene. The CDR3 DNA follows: TGTGCCAGCAGCCAAGAACAGGGGACAAACTATGGCTACACCTTC. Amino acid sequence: CASSQEQGTNYGYTF.

CDR3 residues: CASSLEGAQGEQYF. The CDR3 DNA is TGTGCCAGCAGCTTAGAGGGGGCCCAAGGGGAGCAGTACTTC. This rearrangement joins TRBV7-6 to TRBJ2-7, with 7 nucleotides matching TRBD1. V shed 1 base, J shed 7 bases, and the junction held 7 bases outside the gene matches. The germline V gene has CDR1 SGHVS and CDR2 FNYEAQ. The CDR3 consists of 14 residues.

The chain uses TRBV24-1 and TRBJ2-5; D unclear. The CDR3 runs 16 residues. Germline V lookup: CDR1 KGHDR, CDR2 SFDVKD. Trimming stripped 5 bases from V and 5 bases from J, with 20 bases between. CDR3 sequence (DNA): TGTGCCACCAGTGGAACCGGCAGCCTGGATGGGGAGACCCAGTACTTC. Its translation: CATSGTGSLDGETQYF.

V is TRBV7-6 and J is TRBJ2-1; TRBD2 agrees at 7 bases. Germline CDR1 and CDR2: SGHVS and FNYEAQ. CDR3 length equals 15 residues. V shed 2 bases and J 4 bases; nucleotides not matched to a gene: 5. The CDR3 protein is CASSLRVSGYNEQFF. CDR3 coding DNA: TGTGCCAGCAGCTTACGGGTTAGCGGGTACAATGAGCAGTTCTTC.

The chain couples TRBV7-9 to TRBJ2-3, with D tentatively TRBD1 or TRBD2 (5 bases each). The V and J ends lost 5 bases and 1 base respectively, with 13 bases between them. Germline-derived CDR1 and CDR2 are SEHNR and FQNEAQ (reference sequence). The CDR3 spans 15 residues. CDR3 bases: TGTGCCAGCAGCCCCGCTAGGGGAGGCACAGATACGCAGTATTTT. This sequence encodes CASSPARGGTDTQYF.

The CDR3 reads CASSLSLVGYGYTF. For the CDR3, the DNA is TGTGCCAGCAGCTTGTCTCTGGTGGGCTATGGCTACACCTTC. The genes are TRBV5-4 and TRBJ1-2; D remains ambiguous. CDR1 is SGHNT and CDR2 is YYREEE in the germline V gene (reference sequence). The CDR3 length is 14 residues. Trimming took 1 base from V and 4 from J, leaving 11 bases between them.

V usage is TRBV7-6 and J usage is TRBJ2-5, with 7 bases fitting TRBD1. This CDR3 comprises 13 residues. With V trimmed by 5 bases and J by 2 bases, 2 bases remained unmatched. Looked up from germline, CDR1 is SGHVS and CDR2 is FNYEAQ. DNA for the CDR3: TGTGCCAGCAGCCAGGGACAGCAAGAGACCCAGTACTTC. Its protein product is CASSQGQQETQYF.

This CDR3 reads CASSPNGFNQPQHF. The CDR3 coding sequence is TGTGCCAGTAGTCCCAATGGCTTCAATCAGCCCCAGCATTTT. The chain combines TRBV19 with TRBJ1-5; D remains unclear. The CDR3 consists of 14 residues. CDR1 is LNHDA and CDR2 is SQIVND in the germline V gene (reference sequence). V lost 5 bases and J lost 3, with 11 bases in between.

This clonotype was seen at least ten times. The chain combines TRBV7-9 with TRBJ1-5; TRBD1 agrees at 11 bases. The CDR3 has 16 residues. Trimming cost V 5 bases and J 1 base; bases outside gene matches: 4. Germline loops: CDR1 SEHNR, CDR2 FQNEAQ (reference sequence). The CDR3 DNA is TGTGCCAGCAGCCCAGGGACAGGGGGGAGCAATCAGCCCCAGCATTTT. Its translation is CASSPGTGGSNQPQHF.

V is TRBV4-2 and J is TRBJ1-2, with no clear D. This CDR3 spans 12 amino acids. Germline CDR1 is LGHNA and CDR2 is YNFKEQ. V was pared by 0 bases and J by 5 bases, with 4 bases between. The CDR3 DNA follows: TGTGCCAGCAGCCAAGAAGGATATGGCTACACCTTC. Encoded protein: CASSQEGYGYTF.

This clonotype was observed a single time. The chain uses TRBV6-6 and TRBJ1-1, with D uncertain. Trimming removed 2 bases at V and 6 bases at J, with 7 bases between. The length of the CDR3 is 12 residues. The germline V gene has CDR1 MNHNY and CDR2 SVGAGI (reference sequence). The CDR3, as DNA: TGTGCCAGCAGTTACGGCAAAGCTGAAGCTTTCTTT. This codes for CASSYGKAEAFF.

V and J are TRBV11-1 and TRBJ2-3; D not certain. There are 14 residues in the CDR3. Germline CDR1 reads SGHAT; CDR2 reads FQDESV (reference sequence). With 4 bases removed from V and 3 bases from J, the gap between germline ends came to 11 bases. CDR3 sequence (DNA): TGTGCCAGCAGCTCCCAGAGAGTTACAGATACGCAGTATTTT. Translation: CASSSQRVTDTQYF.

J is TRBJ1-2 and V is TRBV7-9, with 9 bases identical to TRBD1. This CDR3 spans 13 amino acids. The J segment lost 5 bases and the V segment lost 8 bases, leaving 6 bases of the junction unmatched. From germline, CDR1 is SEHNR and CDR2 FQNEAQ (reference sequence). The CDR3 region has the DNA TGTGCCAGCTCGGGACAGGGCCCGTATGGCTACACCTTC. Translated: CASSGQGPYGYTF.

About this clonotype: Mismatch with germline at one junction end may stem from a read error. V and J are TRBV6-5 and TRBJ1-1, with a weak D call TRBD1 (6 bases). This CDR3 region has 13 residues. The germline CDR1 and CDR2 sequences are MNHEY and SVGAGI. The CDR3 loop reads CASSYSGGTEASF. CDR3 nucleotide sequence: TGTGCCAGCAGTTACTCGGGGGGCACTGAAGCTTCCTTT.

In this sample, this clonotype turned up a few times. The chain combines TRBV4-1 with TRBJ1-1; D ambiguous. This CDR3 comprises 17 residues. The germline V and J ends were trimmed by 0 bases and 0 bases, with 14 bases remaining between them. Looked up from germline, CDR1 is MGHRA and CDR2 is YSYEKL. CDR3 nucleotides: TGCGCCAGCAGCCAAGAGGGTGGACTGACGATGAACACTGAAGCTTTCTTT. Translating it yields CASSQEGGLTMNTEAFF.

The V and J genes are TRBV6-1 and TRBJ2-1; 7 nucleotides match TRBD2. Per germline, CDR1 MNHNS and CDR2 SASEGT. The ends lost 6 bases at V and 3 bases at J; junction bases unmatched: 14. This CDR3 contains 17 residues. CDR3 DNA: TGTGCCAGCAGCCACACGGGACTATCTCCCATCTACAATGAGCAGTTCTTC. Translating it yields CASSHTGLSPIYNEQFF.

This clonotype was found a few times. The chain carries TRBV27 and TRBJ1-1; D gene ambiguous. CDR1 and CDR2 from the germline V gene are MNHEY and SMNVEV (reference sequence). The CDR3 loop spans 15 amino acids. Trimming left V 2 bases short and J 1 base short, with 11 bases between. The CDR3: CASSLAGQKNTEAFF. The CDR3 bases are TGTGCCAGCAGTTTAGCGGGCCAGAAGAACACTGAAGCTTTCTTT.

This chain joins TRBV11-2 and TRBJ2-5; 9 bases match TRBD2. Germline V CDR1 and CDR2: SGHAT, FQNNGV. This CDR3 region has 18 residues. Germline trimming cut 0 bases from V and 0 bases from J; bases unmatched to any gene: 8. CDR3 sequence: CASSLELAGVKYQETQYF. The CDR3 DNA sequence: TGTGCCAGCAGCTTAGAGTTAGCGGGGGTTAAGTACCAAGAGACCCAGTACTTC.

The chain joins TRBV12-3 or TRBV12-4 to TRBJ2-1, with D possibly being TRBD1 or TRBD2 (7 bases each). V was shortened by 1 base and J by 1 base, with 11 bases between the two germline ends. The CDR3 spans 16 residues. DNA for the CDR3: TGTGCCAGCAGTTTAGGACAGGGAGGGTCCTACAATGAGCAGTTCTTC. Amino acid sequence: CASSLGQGGSYNEQFF.

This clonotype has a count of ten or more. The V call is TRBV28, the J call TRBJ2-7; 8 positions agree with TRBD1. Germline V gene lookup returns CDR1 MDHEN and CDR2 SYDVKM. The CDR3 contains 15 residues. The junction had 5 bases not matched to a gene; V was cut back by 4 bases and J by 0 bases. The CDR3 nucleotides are TGTGCCAGCAGTTGGACAGGGCAGAGCTCCTACGAGCAGTACTTC. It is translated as CASSWTGQSSYEQYF.

The CDR3 coding sequence is TGTGCCAGCAGCCAAGAGGGACAGCCCCAGCATTTT. It codes for CASSQEGQPQHF. This chain links TRBV4-2 with TRBJ1-5; no firm D call. Germline V gene sequence: CDR1 LGHNA, CDR2 YNFKEQ. The CDR3 has 12 residues. Trimming removed 0 bases from V and 7 bases from J, with 4 bases in between.

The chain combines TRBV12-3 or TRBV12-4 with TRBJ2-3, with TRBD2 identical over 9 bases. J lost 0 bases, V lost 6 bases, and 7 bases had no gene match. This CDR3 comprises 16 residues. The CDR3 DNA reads TGTGCCAGCAGCCGAGGGGCGGGGGGGAGCACAGATACGCAGTATTTT. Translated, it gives CASSRGAGGSTDTQYF.

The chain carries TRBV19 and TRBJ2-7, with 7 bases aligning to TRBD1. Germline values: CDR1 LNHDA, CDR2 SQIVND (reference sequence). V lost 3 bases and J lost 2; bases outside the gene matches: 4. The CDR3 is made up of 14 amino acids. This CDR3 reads CASSISGTAYEQYF. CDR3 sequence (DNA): TGTGCCAGTAGTATCTCCGGGACAGCCTACGAGCAGTACTTC.